These 9 T cell receptor beta chains share one sample of origin, sequenced in a study of T cells in Graves' hyperthyroidism and ophthalmopathy. RNA transcripts were the template for amplifying TCR beta CDR3 regions. First-round RT-PCR of the TCR CDR3 relied on the HTBI primer set. TCRdb used MiXCR to reprocess the multiplex PCR reads, holding one entry per CDR3 protein. The data show fewer than 750,000 distinct CDR3 sequences, about 15% seen once. The material sequenced was blood. These receptors were taken from a woman in her fifties or sixties with Graves' ophthalmopathy.

V gene TRBV4-1 combines with J gene TRBJ1-2; TRBD1 aligns across 8 bases. Trimming at V came to 5 bases and at J to 0 bases, leaving 8 bases not matched to a gene. CDR3 size: 16 residues. Germline V CDR1 and CDR2: MGHRA, YSYEKL. CDR3 nucleotides: TGCGCCAGCAGCAAAGGACAGGGTATTTCTAACTATGGCTACACCTTC. Translated: CASSKGQGISNYGYTF.

The table lists this clonotype with a few counts. J is TRBJ1-2 and V is TRBV7-9; TRBD1 aligns across 9 bases. V was pared by 5 bases and J by 2 bases, with 3 bases of the junction left unmatched. The CDR3 spans 14 residues. Germline V lookup: CDR1 SEHNR, CDR2 FQNEAQ (reference sequence). For the CDR3, the DNA is TGTGCCAGCAGCGGCGGGACAGGGAACTATGGCTACACCTTC. Protein: CASSGGTGNYGYTF.

To note about this clonotype: With a much larger clone just one base away, this may be a read error. This chain uses TRBV7-6 with TRBJ2-3, with D hard to call. Germline CDR1 is SGHVS and CDR2 is FNYEAQ. The CDR3 sequence is 13 residues long. The CDR3 DNA reads TGTGTCAGCAGCAGCGAGGCCACAGATACGCAGTATTTT. Amino acid sequence: CVSSSEATDTQYF.

V usage is TRBV30 and J usage is TRBJ2-2, with TRBD2 matching 10 bases. The CDR3 has 18 amino acids. The V segment lost 3 bases and the J segment 5 bases; nucleotides outside the gene matches: 15. Germline values: CDR1 GTSNPN, CDR2 SVGIG (reference sequence). The CDR3 region is CAWSGRLAGVGRTGELFF. DNA for the CDR3: TGTGCCTGGAGCGGGCGGCTAGCGGGAGTCGGAAGGACCGGGGAGCTGTTTTTT.

The chain is built from TRBV29-1 and TRBJ2-1; D is ambiguous. Germline V gives CDR1 SQVTM, CDR2 ANQGSEA. CDR3 length equals 13 residues. Trimming removed 1 base at V and 9 bases at J, with 13 bases between. In nucleotides, the CDR3 is TGCAGCGTTGAAGGTGGTTTGATTCCTGAGCAGTTCTTC. Translation: CSVEGGLIPEQFF.

This clonotype was seen many times. This chain uses TRBV20-1 with TRBJ2-5; D may be TRBD2 (6 bases). The CDR3 loop spans 13 amino acids. Between the trimmed V and J ends, which lost 5 bases and 2 bases, there was a span of 12 bases. The V gene's germline CDR1 is DFQATT and CDR2 SNEGSKA (reference sequence). This chain's CDR3 is CSARRDSQETQYF. CDR3 DNA: TGCAGTGCTCGCCGGGACTCACAAGAGACCCAGTACTTC.

This clonotype has at least ten counts. This chain uses TRBV28 with TRBJ1-2, with 9 bases matching TRBD1. CDR1 and CDR2 from the germline V gene are MDHEN and SYDVKM. The length of the CDR3 is 15 residues. Unmatched junction bases numbered 5, after V lost 5 bases and J lost 1 base. Here the CDR3 reads CASSEQGAHNYGYTF. CDR3 nucleotide sequence: TGTGCCAGCAGTGAACAGGGGGCGCATAACTATGGCTACACCTTC.

This clonotype occurred many times. The J gene is TRBJ2-1, the V gene TRBV7-2; TRBD2 is a possible D gene (7 bases). In germline, CDR1 is SGHTA, CDR2 FQGNSA. With 6 bases removed from V and 2 bases from J, the gap between germline ends came to 17 bases. This CDR3 region has 16 residues. The DNA of the CDR3 is TGTGCCAGCAGACTCGACGGAGGGGGGGCCTACAATGAGCAGTTCTTC. It specifies CASRLDGGGAYNEQFF.

The sample holds one count of this clonotype. The V gene is TRBV25-1, the J gene TRBJ2-1; D is possibly TRBD1 or TRBD2 (7 bases each). CDR3 length equals 20 residues. Trimming cost V 1 base and J 6 bases, with 28 bases left between them. Germline assignment: CDR1 MGHDK and CDR2 SYGVNS. For the CDR3, the DNA is TGTGCCAGCAGTGAATTCACAGGGGTTAAGGCTAGCGGATCCATCAATGAGCAGTTCTTC. Translation gives CASSEFTGVKASGSINEQFF. Variable domain in full (rest from reference TRBV25-1 and TRBJ2-1): EADIYQTPRYLVIGTGKKITLECSQTMGHDKMYWYQQDPGMELHLIHYSYGVNSTEKGDLSSESTVSRIRTEHFPLTLESARPSHTSQYLCASSEFTGVKASGSINEQFFGPGTRLTVL.